Below, one T cell receptor (beta chain) is given with its context. Method: immunoSEQ multiplex PCR; TCRdb's copy keeps in-frame clones and lacks some. The repertoire holds over 110,000 clones, with less than 90% as singletons. This entry is derived from a study of control samples from healthy donors and cancer patients. The germline CDR1 and CDR2 sequences are GTSNPN and SVGIG (reference sequence). The CDR3 runs to 15 residues. The J segment lost 4 bases and the V segment lost 8 bases, leaving 11 bases of the junction unmatched. This chain uses TRBV30 with TRBJ2-5; TRBD2 matches 12 bases. Sequencing was done on a sample of blood. The sequence was collected from a young woman in good health. The DNA of the CDR3 is TGTGCCAGGACTGCGACTAGCGGGAGCGCAGAGACCCAGTACTTC. This encodes CARTATSGSAETQYF.